Each of the 11 T cell receptor beta chains below was sequenced from the same sample in a study of post-analysis software for immune sequencing data. General study points: When patients were compared with controls, about five TRBV segments were more frequent, TRBV5-6, TRBV5-1 and TRBV20-1 among them.

Unique-molecular-identifier-tagged TCR beta cDNA libraries were used. Via MiXCR, TCRdb re-called the PCR reads, giving one row per CDR3 protein. This sample yields 380,000 or so distinct CDR3 sequences, of which less than 40% are seen a single time; about an eighth belongs to the top ten. No cognate antigen is known for these TCRs. Sequencing was done on a sample of blood. These receptors all stem from a girl aged 5 to 17 with multiple sclerosis.

This clonotype has more than one count but fewer than ten. The chain employs TRBV12-3 or TRBV12-4 and TRBJ2-3, with TRBD2 matching over 12 bases. CDR3 size: 15 residues. V shed 6 bases and J 1 base; nucleotides not matched to a gene: 2. The CDR3 DNA reads TGTGCCAGCAGCTGGACTAGCGGGGGCACAGATACGCAGTATTTT. Its translation is CASSWTSGGTDTQYF.

This chain links TRBV9 with TRBJ2-3, with TRBD2 matching 8 bases. The CDR3 spans 16 residues. V lost 0 bases and J lost 2; bases outside the gene matches: 5. Germline-derived CDR1 and CDR2 are SGDLS and YYNGEE. DNA of the CDR3: TGTGCCAGCAGCGTAGAGGGTAGCGGGATCACAGATACGCAGTATTTT. It specifies CASSVEGSGITDTQYF.

This clonotype was seen only a few times. The gene calls are TRBV4-3 and TRBJ1-6; D remains unclear. Trimming pared 1 base from V and 9 bases from J, leaving 16 bases between. CDR1 is LGHNA, CDR2 YSLEER, per germline. The CDR3 runs 16 residues. The CDR3 is CASSQATLLRGSPLHF. The CDR3 DNA reads as TGCGCCAGCAGCCAAGCGACACTCCTACGAGGTTCACCCCTCCACTTT.

This clonotype was observed many times. This CDR3 reads CASSFRTSSTDTQYF. Written as DNA, the CDR3 is TGTGCCAGCAGTTTCAGAACGTCTAGCACAGATACGCAGTATTTT. The chain has TRBV12-3 or TRBV12-4 and TRBJ2-3, with D uncertain. The CDR3 extends over 15 amino acids. The V end lost 3 bases, the J end lost 0 bases, and 10 bases lay between the germline ends.

The J gene is TRBJ1-2, the V gene TRBV6-4; TRBD1 agrees at 9 bases. This CDR3 has 14 residues. The germline gives CDR1 MRHNA, CDR2 SNTAGT. The junction had 4 bases not matched to a gene; V was cut back by 4 bases and J by 4 bases. CDR3 sequence: CASSVGQGSYGYTF. The CDR3 DNA sequence: TGTGCCAGCAGTGTTGGACAGGGGAGCTATGGCTACACCTTC.

The CDR3 here is CASTSRGGSYEQYF. As DNA, the CDR3 is TGTGCCAGCACCTCAAGGGGGGGTTCCTACGAGCAGTACTTC. The V and J genes are TRBV6-1 and TRBJ2-7; tentative D call: TRBD2 (7 bases). Trimming took 7 bases from V and 1 from J, leaving 14 bases between them. CDR3 length equals 14 residues. Germline CDR1 MNHNS, CDR2 SASEGT.

This clonotype was counted a single time. This chain connects TRBV19 to TRBJ2-1; TRBD1 is a possible D gene (6 bases). Germline CDR1 is LNHDA and CDR2 is SQIVND (reference sequence). V was pared by 5 bases and J by 8 bases, with 16 bases between. This CDR3 is 14 amino acids long. CDR3 bases: TGTGCCAGTAGTCTCCAACAGGGTAGAGATGAGCAGTTCTTC. This gives the protein CASSLQQGRDEQFF.

There are a few counts of this clonotype. The J gene is TRBJ1-2, the V gene TRBV4-2, with 7 bases matching TRBD1. Per germline, CDR1 LGHNA and CDR2 YNFKEQ. This CDR3 is built from 15 residues. V lost 0 bases and J lost 5; bases outside the gene matches: 6. For the CDR3, the DNA is TGTGCCAGCAGCCAAGAAGGAGGGGGCTCATATGGCTACACCTTC. Encoded protein: CASSQEGGGSYGYTF.

The CDR3: CATSGAIGGLSRSYEQYF. DNA for the CDR3: TGTGCCACCAGCGGAGCGATAGGGGGCCTTTCAAGGTCCTACGAGCAGTACTTC. The chain is built from TRBV15 and TRBJ2-7; 7 bases agree with TRBD1. There are 18 residues in the CDR3. V shed 5 bases and J 1 base; nucleotides not matched to a gene: 17. The germline gives CDR1 LNHNV, CDR2 YYDKDF (reference sequence).

The chain carries TRBV27 and TRBJ1-5; maybe TRBD1 (6 bases). Trimming left V 2 bases short and J 0 bases short, with 11 bases between. Germline loops: CDR1 MNHEY, CDR2 SMNVEV (reference sequence). CDR3 length equals 16 residues. In nucleotides, the CDR3 is TGTGCCAGCAGTTTAGCGGGACACCCTAGCAATCAGCCCCAGCATTTT. Its translation is CASSLAGHPSNQPQHF.

The rearrangement joins TRBV20-1 to TRBJ2-1, with no clear D. CDR1 and CDR2 (germline): DFQATT, SNEGSKA (reference sequence). The CDR3 is 11 residues long. The CDR3 sequence is CSYAGANEQFF. As DNA, the CDR3 is TGCAGCTACGCCGGAGCGAATGAGCAGTTCTTC.